The T cell receptor (beta chain) described here comes from a study of blood T cell repertoires in COVID-19. TCRdb keeps only in-frame clones here, not all; method: immunoSEQ multiplex PCR. Here the sample spans some 220,000 clones, approximately 85% being singletons. The sequencing sample was made of peripheral blood. The TCR was taken from a man in his forties or fifties who had recovered from COVID-19.

The CDR3 DNA reads as TGTGCCAGCAGCCAAGAAAGCGGATACTCCTACGAGCAGTACTTC. Amino acids: CASSQESGYSYEQYF. The V gene is TRBV14, the J gene TRBJ2-7; D possibly corresponds to TRBD2 (5 bases). This CDR3 is built from 15 residues. V lost 0 bases, J lost 0 bases, and 9 bases lay in between. CDR1 is SGHDN, CDR2 FVKESK, per germline.